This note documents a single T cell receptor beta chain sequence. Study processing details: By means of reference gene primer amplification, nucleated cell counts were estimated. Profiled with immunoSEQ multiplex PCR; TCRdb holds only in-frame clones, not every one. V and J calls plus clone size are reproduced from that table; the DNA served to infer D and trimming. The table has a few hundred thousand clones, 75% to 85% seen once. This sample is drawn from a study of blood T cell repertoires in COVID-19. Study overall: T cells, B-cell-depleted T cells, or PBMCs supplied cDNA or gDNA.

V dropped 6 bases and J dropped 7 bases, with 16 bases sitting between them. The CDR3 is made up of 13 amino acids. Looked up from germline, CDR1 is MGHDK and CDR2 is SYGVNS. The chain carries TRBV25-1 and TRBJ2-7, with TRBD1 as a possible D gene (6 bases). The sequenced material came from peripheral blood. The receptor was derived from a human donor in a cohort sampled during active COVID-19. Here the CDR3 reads CASRGRGLLEQYF. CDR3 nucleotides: TGTGCCAGCAGGGGCAGGGGCCTTTTGGAGCAGTACTTC.